The 29 T cell receptor beta chains listed next were all sequenced from one sample in a study of CD8 T cells in Susac syndrome. Reverse transcription used roughly 0.5 to 1 ug RNA and random hexamers. Each CDR3 protein gets one entry after TCRdb re-called the immunoSEQ multiplex PCR reads with MiXCR. The sample lists more than 70,000 distinct CDR3 sequences; 91% were seen once. Sequencing was performed on CD8+ T cells from PBMCs. Every receptor here comes from a human donor with multiple sclerosis.

The rearrangement joins TRBV27 to TRBJ1-1; 9 positions agree with TRBD1. This CDR3 contains 15 residues. The trim removed 0 bases at V and 10 bases at J, leaving 9 bases unmatched. Germline CDR1 MNHEY, CDR2 SMNVEV (reference sequence). CDR3 DNA: TGTGCCAGCAGTTTATCTTTACCGGGACAGGGCTTAGCTTTCTTT. It is translated as CASSLSLPGQGLAFF.

The rearrangement links TRBV19 to TRBJ1-1; 9 nucleotides match TRBD1. V shed 3 bases, J shed 11 bases, and the junction held 7 bases outside the gene matches. Germline V gives CDR1 LNHDA, CDR2 SQIVND (reference sequence). This CDR3 comprises 13 residues. CDR3 DNA: TGTGCCAGTAGTATGGGGACAGGGTTTTCGGCTTTCTTT. It codes for CASSMGTGFSAFF.

This CDR3 is CASSLEAREETQYF. The CDR3 nucleotides read TGTGCCAGCAGTTTAGAGGCCAGGGAAGAGACCCAGTACTTC. The chain couples TRBV12-3 or TRBV12-4 to TRBJ2-5, with D perhaps TRBD1 (5 bases). The CDR3 has 14 amino acids. Trimming stripped 1 base from V and 3 bases from J, with 9 bases between.

This clonotype was seen a few times. The CDR3 sequence: CASSSDSYEQYF. The CDR3 DNA reads TGTGCCAGCAGCTCAGACTCCTACGAGCAGTACTTC. This chain uses TRBV5-4 with TRBJ2-7; D is unclear. The CDR3 contains 12 residues. Germline lookup yields CDR1 SGHNT and CDR2 YYREEE (reference sequence). Trimming took off 3 bases at V and 0 bases at J, with 4 bases between the two ends.

The chain employs TRBV14 and TRBJ2-3, with a weak D call TRBD1 (5 bases). V was pared by 6 bases and J by 1 base, with 8 bases between. Germline V lookup: CDR1 SGHDN, CDR2 FVKESK. The CDR3 runs 13 residues. The CDR3 DNA is TGTGCCAGCAGACAGGTGGGCACAGATACGCAGTATTTT. Translated, it gives CASRQVGTDTQYF.

The rearrangement links TRBV27 to TRBJ2-2; D not resolved. The V end lost 6 bases, the J end lost 7 bases, and 9 bases lay between the germline ends. The CDR3 covers 12 residues. Germline CDR1 is MNHEY and CDR2 is SMNVEV (reference sequence). The CDR3 bases are TGTGCCAGCAGGGTCGTGGGCGGGGAGCTGTTTTTT. Its translation: CASRVVGGELFF.

V gene TRBV27 combines with J gene TRBJ2-1; D possibly matches TRBD1 or TRBD2 (6 bases each). V lost 2 bases, J lost 2 bases, and 7 bases lay in between. There are 14 residues in the CDR3. Germline V gene sequence: CDR1 MNHEY, CDR2 SMNVEV (reference sequence). Here the CDR3 reads CASSLRGAYNEQFF. The CDR3 nucleotides are TGTGCCAGCAGTTTAAGGGGGGCCTACAATGAGCAGTTCTTC.

V is TRBV29-1 and J is TRBJ1-1; D call uncertain. The CDR3 is 12 amino acids. V was clipped by 5 bases and J by 1 base, with 8 bases between them. Germline CDR1 SQVTM, CDR2 ANQGSEA. In DNA form, the CDR3 reads TGCAGCGTTTGGTGGCGGAACACTGAAGCTTTCTTT. Residues: CSVWWRNTEAFF.

This clonotype was recorded once. The rearrangement joins TRBV7-2 to TRBJ2-5; D not resolved. The CDR3 has 15 residues. CDR1 is SGHTA and CDR2 is FQGNSA in the germline V gene. The V gene lost 2 bases and the J gene lost 3 bases, with 13 bases spanning the gap. The CDR3 DNA reads as TGTGCCAGCAGCTTATCGGGTTCTCAGAAAGAGACCCAGTACTTC. Translating gives CASSLSGSQKETQYF. Complete variable domain (other parts from reference TRBV7-2 and TRBJ2-5): GAGVSQSPSNKVTEKGKDVELRCDPISGHTALYWYRQSLGQGLEFLIYFQGNSAPDKSGLPSDRFSAERTGGSVSTLTIQRTQQEDSAVYLCASSLSGSQKETQYFGPGTRLLVL.

The genes are TRBV3-1 and TRBJ2-1; weak D call: TRBD2 (5 bases). This CDR3 has 18 residues. Germline V gene sequence: CDR1 LGHDT, CDR2 YNNKEL (reference sequence). Trimming took off 0 bases at V and 0 bases at J, with 15 bases between the two ends. The CDR3 DNA reads TGTGCCAGCAGCCAAGAGGGAGATAGCTCTGGCTCCTACAATGAGCAGTTCTTC. It codes for CASSQEGDSSGSYNEQFF.

This clonotype was counted only a few times. This chain connects TRBV4-1 to TRBJ2-7, with 7 bases identical to TRBD1. V gave up 2 bases and J gave up 3 bases; unmatched junction bases: 1. Germline lookup yields CDR1 MGHRA and CDR2 YSYEKL. The CDR3 contains 13 residues. The CDR3 sequence is CASSQRQGYEQYF. DNA of the CDR3: TGCGCCAGCAGCCAAAGACAGGGCTACGAGCAGTACTTC.

This clonotype was recorded a few times. The V gene is TRBV5-1, the J gene TRBJ1-6; the D gene is possibly TRBD1 (5 bases). This CDR3 region has 15 residues. The V end lost 3 bases, the J end lost 9 bases, and 16 bases lay between the germline ends. Germline CDR1 SGHRS, CDR2 YFSETQ. The CDR3 nucleotides read TGCGCCAGCAGCTATGGGAGGGACGGGGTTTCACCCCTCCACTTT. Its protein product is CASSYGRDGVSPLHF.

The rearrangement uses TRBV12-3 or TRBV12-4 and TRBJ2-3; D not resolved. Between the trimmed V and J ends, which lost 3 bases and 4 bases, there was a span of 5 bases. The CDR3 has 12 amino acids. The CDR3 spells CASSFQPDTQYF. In nucleotides, the CDR3 is TGTGCCAGCAGTTTTCAGCCAGATACGCAGTATTTT.

The genes are TRBV7-8 and TRBJ2-3; 7 nucleotides match TRBD2. The trim removed 2 bases at V and 4 bases at J, leaving 6 bases unmatched. CDR1 SGHVS and CDR2 FQNEAQ come from the germline V gene. This CDR3 spans 15 amino acids. The CDR3 is CASSLTRLAPDTQYF. In nucleotides, the CDR3 is TGTGCCAGCAGCTTAACCCGACTAGCCCCAGATACGCAGTATTTT.

This clonotype occurred once. The chain links TRBV2 to TRBJ1-2, with a weak D call TRBD1 (5 bases). The CDR3 runs 12 residues. Germline values: CDR1 SNHLY, CDR2 FYNNEI. The V end lost 7 bases, the J end lost 7 bases, and 13 bases lay between the germline ends. CDR3: CASKLGVPGYTF. In DNA form, the CDR3 reads TGTGCCAGCAAACTAGGGGTGCCTGGCTACACCTTC.

The rearrangement uses TRBV11-2 and TRBJ2-2; D not certain. The CDR3 consists of 14 residues. Germline values: CDR1 SGHAT, CDR2 FQNNGV. V was cut by 0 bases and J by 6 bases, with 8 bases left in between. CDR3 protein: CASSLEYGPGELFF. Here the CDR3 DNA reads TGTGCCAGCAGCTTAGAATACGGGCCCGGGGAGCTGTTTTTT.

The chain carries TRBV6-2 or TRBV6-3 and TRBJ2-2; 13 nucleotides match TRBD2. Germline lookup yields CDR1 MNHEY and CDR2 SVGEGT. CDR3 length: 16 residues. J was trimmed by 5 bases and V by 2 bases; bases with no gene match: 2. As DNA, the CDR3 is TGTGCCAGCAGTTACGGACTAGCGGGAGTTACCGGGGAGCTGTTTTTT. This sequence encodes CASSYGLAGVTGELFF.

J is TRBJ2-7 and V is TRBV10-1; no clear D gene. The V gene's germline CDR1 is WNHNN and CDR2 SYGVQD (reference sequence). There are 15 residues in the CDR3. V dropped 0 bases and J dropped 4 bases, with 13 bases sitting between them. CDR3 nucleotide sequence: TGCGCCAGCAGTGAGTCGGGGATCCGCCCTTACGAGCAGTACTTC. Protein product: CASSESGIRPYEQYF.

The V call is TRBV27, the J call TRBJ2-7; no clear D gene. Trimming cost V 3 bases and J 2 bases, with 8 bases left between them. CDR1 is MNHEY, CDR2 SMNVEV, per germline (reference sequence). The CDR3 sequence is 13 residues long. The CDR3 DNA is TGTGCCAGCAGTTTGGGCCCTACCTACGAGCAGTACTTC. The encoded protein is CASSLGPTYEQYF.

This clonotype was seen once. V gene TRBV12-3 or TRBV12-4 combines with J gene TRBJ2-1; weak D call: TRBD1 (5 bases). The CDR3 extends over 13 amino acids. The V and J ends lost 5 bases and 4 bases respectively, with 9 bases between them. CDR3 nucleotide sequence: TGTGCCAGCAGTCCAGGGATTTACAATGAGCAGTTCTTC. Its protein product is CASSPGIYNEQFF.

This chain connects TRBV5-6 to TRBJ2-2; 7 nucleotides match TRBD2. Germline-derived CDR1 and CDR2 are SGHDT and YYEEEE. The V gene end was trimmed by 6 bases and the J gene end by 5 bases; junction bases not matched to a gene: 10. There are 15 residues in the CDR3. DNA of the CDR3: TGTGCCAGCATCGCAACCTTGGGGGGGACCGGGGAGCTGTTTTTT. It is translated as CASIATLGGTGELFF.

The chain has TRBV25-1 and TRBJ2-7; 10 bases match TRBD1. There are 17 residues in the CDR3. Losses at the gene ends were 1 base for V and 3 bases for J; bases not matched to a gene: 9. Germline loops: CDR1 MGHDK, CDR2 SYGVNS. DNA of the CDR3: TGTGCCAGCAGTGAATTCCCCTCCAGGACAGGGGGCTACGAGCAGTACTTC. Encoded protein: CASSEFPSRTGGYEQYF.

The rearrangement uses TRBV13 and TRBJ2-2, with D possibly being TRBD2 (7 bases). The germline V gene encodes CDR1 PRHDT and CDR2 FYEKMQ (reference sequence). The CDR3 loop spans 16 amino acids. Trimming left V 1 base short and J 5 bases short, with 14 bases between. CDR3 DNA sequence: TGTGCCAGCAGCTTAGTGGCGGGGGCGACAACCGGGGAGCTGTTTTTT. Translation: CASSLVAGATTGELFF.

The rearrangement joins TRBV28 to TRBJ2-5; D is undetermined. This CDR3 spans 14 amino acids. V lost 1 base and J lost 3, with 9 bases in between. Per germline, CDR1 MDHEN and CDR2 SYDVKM. In DNA form, the CDR3 reads TGTGCCAGCAGTTTATTTGAGAGCAAAGAGACCCAGTACTTC. The encoded protein is CASSLFESKETQYF.

The gene calls are TRBV28 and TRBJ1-2, with 8 positions matching TRBD1. This CDR3 spans 15 amino acids. Trimming cost V 3 bases and J 5 bases; bases outside gene matches: 8. Germline V gene data show CDR1 as MDHEN and CDR2 as SYDVKM. The CDR3 spells CASSFFQGAQYGYTF. The CDR3 bases are TGTGCCAGCAGTTTTTTCCAGGGGGCGCAATATGGCTACACCTTC.

The rearrangement uses TRBV28 and TRBJ1-5; TRBD1 is a possible D gene (5 bases). The CDR3 is made up of 17 amino acids. Germline V gene sequence: CDR1 MDHEN, CDR2 SYDVKM. The V end was cut by 4 bases, the J end by 1 base, with 17 bases between. CDR3 nucleotide sequence: TGTGCCAGCAGTTCCCCTACCAGGGTAGGGAGCAATCAGCCCCAGCATTTT. Amino acids: CASSSPTRVGSNQPQHF. Variable domain in full (rest from reference TRBV28 and TRBJ1-5): DVKVTQSSRYLVKRTGEKVFLECVQDMDHENMFWYRQDPGLGLRLIYFSYDVKMKEKGDIPEGYSVSREKKERFSLILESASTNQTSMYLCASSSPTRVGSNQPQHFGDGTRLSIL.

The chain combines TRBV6-6 with TRBJ2-7; D may be TRBD2 (5 bases). The CDR3 is 11 residues long. Germline CDR1 is MNHNY and CDR2 is SVGAGI (reference sequence). Trimming took 7 bases from V and 5 from J, leaving 9 bases between them. The CDR3 DNA is TGTGCCAGCAAGTGGAGGAACGAGCAGTACTTC. Translated, it gives CASKWRNEQYF.

The chain recombines TRBV12-3 or TRBV12-4 with TRBJ2-6; D not resolved. Trimming took 6 bases from V and 0 from J, leaving 15 bases between them. The CDR3 loop spans 17 amino acids. CDR3 sequence: CASSSGSSSSGANVLTF. DNA of the CDR3: TGTGCCAGCAGCTCTGGGTCCTCCAGCTCTGGGGCCAACGTCCTGACTTTC.

This chain links TRBV13 with TRBJ2-3; possibly TRBD1 for D (5 bases). Looked up from germline, CDR1 is PRHDT and CDR2 is FYEKMQ (reference sequence). This CDR3 region has 13 residues. V gave up 5 bases and J gave up 6 bases, with 12 bases separating them. This chain's CDR3 is CASSATWGDTQYF. CDR3 sequence (DNA): TGTGCCAGCAGCGCCACATGGGGCGATACGCAGTATTTT.